The 10 T cell receptor beta chains in this list originate from one sample, sequenced in a study of T cells expressing NK-cell markers. TCRdb re-called the 5' RACE reads, yielding one record per CDR3 amino acid sequence without DNA. Listed are about 160,000 distinct CDR3 sequences; about a fifth falls within the top ten. Sequences were obtained from blood T cells: a sorted CD56 or NKG2C T cell subset, CD4+ or CD8+ T cells, or bulk PBMC T cells (not recorded which). The source is a woman aged 18 to 75 in good health.

The gene calls are TRBV5-6 and TRBJ2-7; TCRdb selects TRBD2, and the lack of DNA leaves this call unchecked. Per germline, CDR1 SGHDT and CDR2 YYEEEE. The CDR3 totals 17 residues. The CDR3 reads CASSLLSRPLRLYEQYF.

The V gene is TRBV5-1, the J gene TRBJ1-6. The germline CDR1 and CDR2 sequences are SGHRS and YFSETQ. This CDR3 contains 15 residues. The CDR3 is CASSLEDQLISPLHF.

CDR3: CASSRTSGGRETQYF. V and J are TRBV2 and TRBJ2-5; TCRdb picks TRBD2, but there is no DNA to check that call. CDR3 size: 15 residues. CDR1 is SNHLY and CDR2 is FYNNEI in the germline V gene.

The genes are TRBV12-3 or TRBV12-4 and TRBJ2-1; TCRdb lists TRBD1, though no DNA is available to test this call. This CDR3 is built from 15 residues. CDR3 sequence: CASSRLGQDYNEQFF.

The chain links TRBV5-6 to TRBJ1-5; without DNA, the TCRdb call of TRBD1 cannot be checked. CDR3 length: 15 amino acids. Germline V CDR1 and CDR2: SGHDT, YYEEEE. The CDR3 sequence: CASSSGTGGGEPQHF.

V is TRBV2 and J is TRBJ1-4; TCRdb gives TRBD1 as the D gene, but with no DNA this cannot be confirmed. Germline-derived CDR1 and CDR2 are SNHLY and FYNNEI. This CDR3 spans 14 amino acids. The CDR3 region is CASTLSGKDEKLFF.

The chain employs TRBV11-2 and TRBJ2-1. Germline V gene sequence: CDR1 SGHAT, CDR2 FQNNGV. The CDR3 is 14 residues long. CDR3 loop: CASSLVGSSNEQFF. Variable domain in full (rest from reference TRBV11-2 and TRBJ2-1): EAGVAQSPRYKIIEKRQSVAFWCNPISGHATLYWYQQILGQGPKLLIQFQNNGVVDDSQLPKDRFSAERLKGVDSTLKIQPAKLEDSAVYLCASSLVGSSNEQFFGPGTRLTVL.

The chain joins TRBV27 to TRBJ2-3; TCRdb's D call, TRBD1, is unchecked because there is no DNA. In germline, CDR1 is MNHEY, CDR2 SMNVEV (reference sequence). This CDR3 is built from 14 residues. CDR3 amino acids: CASNRGRLADTQYF.

V is TRBV20-1 and J is TRBJ1-3; there is no DNA to check the TCRdb D call of TRBD1. Germline V gene data show CDR1 as DFQATT and CDR2 as SNEGSKA (reference sequence). The CDR3 runs to 14 residues. The CDR3 here is CSATGQGLGNTIYF.

The chain joins TRBV25-1 to TRBJ2-7; with no DNA, the TCRdb D assignment of TRBD2 cannot be verified. Germline CDR1 MGHDK, CDR2 SYGVNS. The CDR3 contains 15 residues. This CDR3 is CASSRGLLSSYEQYF.